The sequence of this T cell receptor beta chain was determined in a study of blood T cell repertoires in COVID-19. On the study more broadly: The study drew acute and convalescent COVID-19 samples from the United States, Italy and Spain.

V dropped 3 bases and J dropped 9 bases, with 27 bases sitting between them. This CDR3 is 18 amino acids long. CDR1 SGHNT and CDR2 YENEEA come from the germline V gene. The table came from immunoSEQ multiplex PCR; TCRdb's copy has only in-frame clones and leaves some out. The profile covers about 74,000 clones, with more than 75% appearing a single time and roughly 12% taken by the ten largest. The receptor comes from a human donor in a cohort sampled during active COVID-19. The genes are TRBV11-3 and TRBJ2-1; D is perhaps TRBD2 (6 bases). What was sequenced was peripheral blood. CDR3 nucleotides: TGTGCCAGCAGCTTCAAACGCCCGACAGAACCGGGACTGGTTGAGCAGTTCTTC. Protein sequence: CASSFKRPTEPGLVEQFF.